These 5 T cell receptor beta chains share one sample of origin, sequenced in a study of T cell responses to AZD1222 COVID-19 vaccine. TCRdb's copy holds only in-frame clones and misses some; the assay was immunoSEQ multiplex PCR. Of fewer than 100,000 clones in the sample, 87% were seen once. The source was peripheral blood, collected 28 days after the second AZD1222 dose. The receptors derive from an adult who received the AZD1222 COVID-19 vaccine.

This chain links TRBV7-2 with TRBJ1-2, with a tentative D call TRBD1 (5 bases). The CDR3 consists of 13 residues. V lost 5 bases to trimming and J lost 4 bases, with 11 bases between them. Germline assignment: CDR1 SGHTA and CDR2 FQGNSA. Here the CDR3 DNA reads TGTGCCAGCAGCGGTGGGGGTGTCTATGGCTACACCTTC. Residues: CASSGGGVYGYTF.

This clone was seen more than once but under ten times. The chain is built from TRBV7-9 and TRBJ2-5; the match to TRBD2 covers 12 bases. Trimming at V came to 5 bases and at J to 5 bases, leaving 15 bases not matched to a gene. The CDR3 is made up of 18 amino acids. Germline loops: CDR1 SEHNR, CDR2 FQNEAQ (reference sequence). In nucleotides, the CDR3 is TGTGCCAGCAGCCTTCTAACACCAACCGGGACTAGCGGGGAGACCCAGTACTTC. Translating it yields CASSLLTPTGTSGETQYF.

The chain is built from TRBV5-1 and TRBJ2-3; TRBD2 agrees at 12 bases. The CDR3 runs 18 residues. J lost 2 bases, V lost 1 base, and 8 bases had no gene match. Germline CDR1 and CDR2: SGHRS and YFSETQ. CDR3 sequence: CASSLYGWTSGTTDTQYF. CDR3 nucleotide sequence: TGCGCCAGCAGCTTGTATGGCTGGACTAGCGGGACCACAGATACGCAGTATTTT. The whole variable domain, filled in from reference TRBV5-1 and TRBJ2-3, reads KAGVTQTPRYLIKTRGQQVTLSCSPISGHRSVSWYQQTPGQGLQFLFEYFSETQRNKGNFPGRFSGRQFSNSRSEMNVSTLELGDSALYLCASSLYGWTSGTTDTQYFGPGTRLTVL.

The gene calls are TRBV27 and TRBJ2-1, with a weak D call TRBD2 (7 bases). CDR3 length: 14 amino acids. Deletions cut 5 bases from V and 7 bases from J, with 15 bases between. Germline CDR1 MNHEY, CDR2 SMNVEV (reference sequence). CDR3 nucleotide sequence: TGTGCCAGCAGTAGGGGGGGGCTTAATAATGAGCAGTTCTTC. Its protein product is CASSRGGLNNEQFF.

This clone was observed once. The J gene is TRBJ2-5, the V gene TRBV15; 9 nucleotides line up with TRBD1. The junction had 2 bases not matched to a gene; V was cut back by 1 base and J by 2 bases. This CDR3 has 15 residues. In germline, CDR1 is LNHNV, CDR2 YYDKDF (reference sequence). CDR3 protein: CATSRVGQGQETQYF. The DNA of the CDR3 is TGTGCCACCAGCAGAGTGGGACAGGGACAAGAGACCCAGTACTTC. The variable domain in full, with the rest retrieved from reference TRBV15 and TRBJ2-5, is DAMVIQNPRYQVTQFGKPVTLSCSQTLNHNVMYWYQQKSSQAPKLLFHYYDKDFNNEADTPDNFQSRRPNTSFCFLDIRSPGLGDTAMYLCATSRVGQGQETQYFGPGTRLLVL.